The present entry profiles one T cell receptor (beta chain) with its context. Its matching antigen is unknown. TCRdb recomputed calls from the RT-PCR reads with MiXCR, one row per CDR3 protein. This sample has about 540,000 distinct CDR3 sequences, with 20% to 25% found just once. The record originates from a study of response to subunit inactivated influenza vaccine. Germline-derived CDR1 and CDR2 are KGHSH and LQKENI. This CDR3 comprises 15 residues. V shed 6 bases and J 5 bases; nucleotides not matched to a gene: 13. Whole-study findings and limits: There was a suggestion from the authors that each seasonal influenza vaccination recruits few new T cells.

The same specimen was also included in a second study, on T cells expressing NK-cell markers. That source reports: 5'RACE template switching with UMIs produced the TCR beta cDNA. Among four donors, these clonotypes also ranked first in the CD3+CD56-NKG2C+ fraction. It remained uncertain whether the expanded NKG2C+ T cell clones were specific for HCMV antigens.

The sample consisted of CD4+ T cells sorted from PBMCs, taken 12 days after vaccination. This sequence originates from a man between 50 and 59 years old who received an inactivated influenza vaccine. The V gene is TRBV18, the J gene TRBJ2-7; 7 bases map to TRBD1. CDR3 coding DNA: TGTGCCAGCTCCCTAATGGCAGGACAGGTGGACGAGCAGTACTTC. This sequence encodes CASSLMAGQVDEQYF.